This TCR beta chain was sequenced in a study of T cells in Graves' hyperthyroidism and ophthalmopathy. Germline assignment: CDR1 SGHAT and CDR2 FQNNGV. CDR3 size: 18 residues. V was clipped by 1 base and J by 7 bases; unmatched bases: 9. Blood dates from first hyperthyroidism diagnosis, before any ophthalmopathy symptoms. Regions amplified from RNA transcripts were the TCR beta CDR3 regions. First-round RT-PCR with HTBI primers amplified the TCR CDR3 region. TCRdb re-called the multiplex PCR reads with MiXCR, one entry per CDR3 protein. The table has some 600,000 distinct CDR3 sequences, 11% to 15% seen once.

This chain joins TRBV11-2 and TRBJ2-1; TRBD2 matches at 14 bases. The sample taken for sequencing was blood. This TCR came from a woman aged 30 to 39 with Graves' hyperthyroidism that later progressed to Graves' ophthalmopathy. The DNA for the CDR3 is TGTGCCAGCAGCTTAGCCCCGGGACTAGCGGGAGTAGGGAATGAGCAGTTCTTC. The encoded protein is CASSLAPGLAGVGNEQFF.